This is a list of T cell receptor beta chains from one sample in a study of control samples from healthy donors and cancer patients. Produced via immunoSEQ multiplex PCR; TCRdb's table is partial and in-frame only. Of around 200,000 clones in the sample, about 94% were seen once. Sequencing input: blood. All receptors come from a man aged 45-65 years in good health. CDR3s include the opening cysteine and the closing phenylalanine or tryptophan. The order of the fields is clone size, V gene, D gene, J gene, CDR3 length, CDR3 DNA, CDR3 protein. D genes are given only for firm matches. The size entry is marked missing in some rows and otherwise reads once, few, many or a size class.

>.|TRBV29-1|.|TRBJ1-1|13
TGCAGCGCTGCGCAGGGGACGAACACTGAAGCTTTCTTT
CSAAQGTNTEAFF
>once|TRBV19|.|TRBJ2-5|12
TGTGCCAGCAAGGGGGGAGGAGAGACCCAGTACTTC
CASKGGGETQYF
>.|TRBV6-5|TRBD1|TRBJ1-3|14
TGTGCCAGCAGGGGACAGGGGACTGGAAACACCATATATTTT
CASRGQGTGNTIYF
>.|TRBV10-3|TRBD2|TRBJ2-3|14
TGTGCCATCAGTGCTAGCGGGGGTGAAAATACGCAGTATTTT
CAISASGGENTQYF
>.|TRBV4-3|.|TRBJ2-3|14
TGCGCCAGCAGCCAAGATGTCCTCACAGATACGCAGTATTTT
CASSQDVLTDTQYF
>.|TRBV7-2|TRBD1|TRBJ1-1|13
TGTGCCAGCAGCCTGACAGGGGGCACTGAAGCTTTCTTT
CASSLTGGTEAFF
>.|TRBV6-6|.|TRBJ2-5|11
TGTGCCACCGCGCGTCAAGAGACCCAGTACTTC
CATARQETQYF
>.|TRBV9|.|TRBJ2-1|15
TGTGCCAGCAGCGCACAGGGTGGGCCCTACAATGAGCAGTTCTTC
CASSAQGGPYNEQFF
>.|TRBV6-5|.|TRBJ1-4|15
TGTGCCAGCAGTTACAGGCCTGCAACTAATGAAAAACTGTTTTTT
CASSYRPATNEKLFF
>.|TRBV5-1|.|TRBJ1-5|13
TGCGCCAGCAGTCCGACGGTTAATCAGCCCCAGCATTTT
CASSPTVNQPQHF
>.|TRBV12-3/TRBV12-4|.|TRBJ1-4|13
TGTGCCAGTACGAGGGAGATCACTGAAAAACTGTTTTTT
CASTREITEKLFF
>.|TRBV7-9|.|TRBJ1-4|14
TGTGCCAGCAGCCCCTTAGGAACTAATGAAAAACTGTTTTTT
CASSPLGTNEKLFF
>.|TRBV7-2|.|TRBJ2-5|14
TGTGCCAGCAGCCCAGTCGCGGGCGGAGAGACCCAGTACTTC
CASSPVAGGETQYF
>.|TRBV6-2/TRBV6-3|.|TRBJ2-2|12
TGTGCCAGCAGTAGAGCAACCGGGGAGCTGTTTTTT
CASSRATGELFF
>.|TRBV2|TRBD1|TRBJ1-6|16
TGTGCCAGCAGACTTTCGACAGGGGACTATAATTCACCCCTCCACTTT
CASRLSTGDYNSPLHF
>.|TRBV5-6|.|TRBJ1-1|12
TGTGCCAGCAGCTTCAGGGGCACTGAAGCTTTCTTT
CASSFRGTEAFF
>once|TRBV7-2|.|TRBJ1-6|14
TGTGCCAGCAGCTTAGGGACAGTTGGTTCACCCCTCCACTTT
CASSLGTVGSPLHF
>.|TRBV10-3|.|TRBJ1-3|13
TGTGCCATTCAACAGGAGCCTGGAAACACCATATATTTT
CAIQQEPGNTIYF
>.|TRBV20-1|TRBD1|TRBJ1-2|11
TGCAGTGCCGGGACAGCCTATGGCTACACCTTC
CSAGTAYGYTF
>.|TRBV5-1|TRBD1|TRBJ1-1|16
TGCGCCAGCAGCCCAACGGCGGGACAGGAGAACACTGAAGCTTTCTTT
CASSPTAGQENTEAFF
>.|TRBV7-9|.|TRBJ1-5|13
TGTGCCAGCAGCTTCAATAGCAATCAGCCCCAGCATTTT
CASSFNSNQPQHF
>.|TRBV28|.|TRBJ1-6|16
TGTGCCAGCAGTTCCCTCGAGGGGTCCTATAATTCACCCCTCCACTTT
CASSSLEGSYNSPLHF
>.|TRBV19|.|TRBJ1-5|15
TGTGCCAGTAAAGAGGACACCATTTACAATCAGCCCCAGCATTTT
CASKEDTIYNQPQHF
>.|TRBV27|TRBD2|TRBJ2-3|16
TGTGCCAGCAGTTTGACTAGCGGGGGGCTGACAGATACGCAGTATTTT
CASSLTSGGLTDTQYF
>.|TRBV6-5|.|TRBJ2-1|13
TGTGCCAGCAGTTACGACAGTTACAATGAGCAGTTCTTC
CASSYDSYNEQFF
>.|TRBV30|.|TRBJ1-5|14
TGTGCCTGGAGTGTACAGAATAGCAATCAGCCCCAGCATTTT
CAWSVQNSNQPQHF
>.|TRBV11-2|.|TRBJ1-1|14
TGTGCCAGCAGCTTATCGGTTGGGAACACTGAAGCTTTCTTT
CASSLSVGNTEAFF
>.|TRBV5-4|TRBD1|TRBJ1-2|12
TGTGCCAGCAGCTGGATGACAGGGGGCTGCACCTTC
CASSWMTGGCTF
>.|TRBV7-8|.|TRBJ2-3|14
TGTGCCAGCAGCTTCTCTACGGGGGCAGATACGCAGTATTTT
CASSFSTGADTQYF
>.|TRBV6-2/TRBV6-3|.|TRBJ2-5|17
TGTGCCAGCAGTTCGCGGGCGCCCGGCACAGGTGGGGAGACCCAGTACTTC
CASSSRAPGTGGETQYF
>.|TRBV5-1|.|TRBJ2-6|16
TGCGCCAGCAGCTCCCGGGACGTCCCTGGGGCCAACGTCCTGACTTTC
CASSSRDVPGANVLTF